Listed below are T cell receptor beta chains from one sample, sequenced in a study of CD8+ T cells in alopecia areata. Assay: immunoSEQ multiplex PCR; the TCRdb copy retains only in-frame clones and omits some. The sample contains about 180,000 clones, less than 80% of which appear only once. The material sequenced was CD8+ T cells sorted from blood, taken at week 0. All receptors come from a human donor with alopecia areata. Each CDR3 is given with its conserved first and last residue. A D gene is named only where the DNA matches it firmly. Clone size is stated in some rows and not others, as once, few, many or a class when expanded.

J | D | V | size | DNA | CDR3
TRBJ2-7 | - | TRBV7-8 | - | TGTGCCAGCAGCTTCGTGAGCTCCTACGAGCAGTACTTC | CASSFVSSYEQYF
TRBJ2-5 | - | TRBV2 | few | TGTGCCAGCAGTGAAGAGGGTTGGGAGACCCAGTACTTC | CASSEEGWETQYF
TRBJ2-1 | TRBD1 | TRBV7-9 | - | TGTGCCAGCAGCTTATTACGACAGGGGGCGCCCAATGAGCAGTTCTTC | CASSLLRQGAPNEQFF
TRBJ2-4 | TRBD1 | TRBV29-1 | - | TGCAGCGTTGAATTGGGACAGGGAAACATTCAGTACTTC | CSVELGQGNIQYF
TRBJ1-2 | - | TRBV13 | - | TGTGCCAGCAGCTTAGGCCCCGGGATCTACTATGGCTACACCTTC | CASSLGPGIYYGYTF
TRBJ1-5 | TRBD1 | TRBV2 | - | TGTGCCAGCAGTAACAGGGGAGGCCAGCCCCAGCATTTT | CASSNRGGQPQHF
TRBJ2-3 | TRBD2 | TRBV7-2 | - | TGTGCCAGCAGCTTAGAGAACCGGGACTACAGCACAGATACGCAGTATTTT | CASSLENRDYSTDTQYF
TRBJ1-5 | - | TRBV5-6 | - | TGTGCCAGCAGCTATGGCGTGGGAAATAGCAATCAGCCCCAGCATTTT | CASSYGVGNSNQPQHF
TRBJ2-1 | - | TRBV9 | once | TGTGCCAGCAGCGTAGCCCCGAGCTCCTACAATGAGCAGTTCTTC | CASSVAPSSYNEQFF
TRBJ1-1 | - | TRBV11-3 | few | TGTGCCAGCAGCTTCCCCAGGACGGGCTACACTGAAGCTTTCTTT | CASSFPRTGYTEAFF
TRBJ2-7 | - | TRBV7-9 | - | TGTGCCAGCAGCTTAGCTTCGGGGGTGAGCGAGCAGTACTTC | CASSLASGVSEQYF
TRBJ1-1 | - | TRBV25-1 | - | TGTGCCAGCAGTGAGGTTGGGAGGGTGAACACTGAAGCTTTCTTT | CASSEVGRVNTEAFF
TRBJ2-1 | TRBD2 | TRBV2 | - | TGTGCCAGCAGTAAACGCGGGGGGGCCTCAAATGAGCAGTTCTTC | CASSKRGGASNEQFF
TRBJ2-3 | - | TRBV29-1 | few | TGCAGCGTTGACAGCATCAGGGGTTCAGATACGCAGTATTTT | CSVDSIRGSDTQYF
TRBJ2-7 | - | TRBV20-1 | - | TGCAGTGCTATCTCCGGTTACGAGCAGTACTTC | CSAISGYEQYF
TRBJ2-1 | TRBD1 | TRBV15 | few | TGTGCCACCAGCAGAGATCGACAGGGGGCCAACAATGAGCAGTTCTTC | CATSRDRQGANNEQFF
TRBJ1-1 | TRBD1 | TRBV7-2 | few | TGTGCCAGCAACCGCCCTCTTGGGACAGGACGGCGCGGAGCTTTCTTT | CASNRPLGTGRRGAFF
TRBJ2-5 | TRBD2 | TRBV10-3 | few | TGTGCCACCACTGGACTAGCGTATGAGACCCAGTACTTC | CATTGLAYETQYF
TRBJ2-1 | TRBD1 | TRBV29-1 | - | TGCAGCGTTACCGGGACAGTAGTCTACAATGAGCAGTTCTTC | CSVTGTVVYNEQFF
TRBJ2-7 | TRBD1 | TRBV5-1 | - | TGCGCCAGCAGCTGGACAGGGGGTACCTACGAGCAGTACTTC | CASSWTGGTYEQYF
TRBJ1-1 | - | TRBV4-1 | - | TGCGCCAGCAGCCGCCTAGGAGGGACCTACACTGAAGCTTTCTTT | CASSRLGGTYTEAFF
TRBJ1-1 | - | TRBV9 | - | TGTGCCAGCAGCGCGGAGGGGACCGAAGCTTTCTTT | CASSAEGTEAFF
TRBJ2-5 | - | TRBV7-2 | - | TGTGCCAGCAGCGCGGAACAGGGTCTAGAGACCCAGTACTTC | CASSAEQGLETQYF
TRBJ2-7 | TRBD2 | TRBV5-6 | - | TGTGCCAGCAGCTTGTTTGCGGGGGGCCACTACGAGCAGTACTTC | CASSLFAGGHYEQYF
TRBJ2-2 | TRBD1 | TRBV5-6 | - | TGTGCCAGCAGCTTGTCGGGACAGCTGAACACCGGGGAGCTGTTTTTT | CASSLSGQLNTGELFF
TRBJ2-1 | - | TRBV30 | many | TGTGCCTGGAGTGATTGGGACAATGAGCAGTTCTTC | CAWSDWDNEQFF
TRBJ2-3 | TRBD1 | TRBV2 | - | TGTGCCAGCAGCTCCGGGACAGGCTCCACAGATACGCAGTATTTT | CASSSGTGSTDTQYF
TRBJ2-1 | TRBD1 | TRBV5-6 | - | TGTGCCAGCAGCTTGGGGACAGGGCACAATGAGCAGTTCTTC | CASSLGTGHNEQFF
TRBJ1-2 | - | TRBV19 | few | TGTGCCAGCCAAGGACCGGTGGTGGATGGTGGCTACACCTTC | CASQGPVVDGGYTF
TRBJ2-7 | - | TRBV27 | - | TGTGCCAGCAGTTTAGGCGGCCAGACTTTCCCCTACGAGCAGTACTTC | CASSLGGQTFPYEQYF
TRBJ2-5 | TRBD1 | TRBV29-1 | few | TGCAGCGTTGAAGGCCAGGGGGCCCGAGAGACCCAGTACTTC | CSVEGQGARETQYF
TRBJ2-1 | TRBD1 | TRBV30 | - | TGTGCCTGGAGTCCGACAAGCGAGGGGGCCAACAATGAGCAGTTCTTC | CAWSPTSEGANNEQFF
TRBJ1-1 | TRBD1 | TRBV2 | - | TGTGCCAGAAGACAGGGTGGTAACACTGAAGCTTTCTTT | CARRQGGNTEAFF
TRBJ2-5 | - | TRBV6-1 | - | TGTGCCAGCAGCCCCGAATACTTC | CASSPEYF
TRBJ2-2 | TRBD2 | TRBV10-3 | - | TGTGCCATCAGTGAGCTGACTAGCGGGGCGAACACTGGGGAGCTGTTTTTT | CAISELTSGANTGELFF
TRBJ2-7 | - | TRBV29-1 | few | TGCAGCGTTGCCGGGACAACCTCCTACGAGCAGTACTTC | CSVAGTTSYEQYF
TRBJ1-1 | TRBD1 | TRBV6-5 | - | TGTGCCAGCAGTTACACAGGGGGAAACACTGAAGCTTTCTTT | CASSYTGGNTEAFF
TRBJ1-1 | - | TRBV19 | - | TGTGCCAGTAGTGGGAGGGTGAACACTGAAGCTTTCTTT | CASSGRVNTEAFF
TRBJ2-1 | - | TRBV4-2 | - | TGTGCCAGCAGCCAGAAAGCTGACACCGGTTCCTACAATGAGCAGTTCTTC | CASSQKADTGSYNEQFF
TRBJ2-1 | - | TRBV5-1 | - | TGCGCCAGCAGCTTACGGCAGGGCTACAATGAGCAGTTCTTC | CASSLRQGYNEQFF
TRBJ2-4 | TRBD2 | TRBV27 | - | TGTGCCAGCAGTAGCGGACTAGACATTCAGTACTTC | CASSSGLDIQYF
TRBJ2-7 | - | TRBV5-1 | - | TGCGCCAGCAGCTTGGAGCCAGGGAATCCCTACGAGCAGTACTTC | CASSLEPGNPYEQYF
TRBJ2-7 | - | TRBV5-1 | - | TGCGCCAGCCGAATCTCCTACGAGCAGTACTTC | CASRISYEQYF
TRBJ1-2 | TRBD1 | TRBV29-1 | - | TGCAGCGTCCCCGGGACAGGGGGCGGCTACACCTTC | CSVPGTGGGYTF
TRBJ1-4 | TRBD1 | TRBV4-1 | - | TGCGCCAGCAGCCAAGCCACCGAACCGGGACAGGGGGCGCCTAAGGAGGTGTTTTTT | CASSQATEPGQGAPKEVFF
TRBJ2-3 | - | TRBV10-3 | many | TGTGCCATCAGCGATCCAGATACGCAGTATTTT | CAISDPDTQYF
TRBJ1-1 | - | TRBV27 | once | TGTGCCAGCAGGGCAGGGAGGAACACTGAAGCTTTCTTT | CASRAGRNTEAFF
TRBJ2-5 | TRBD2 | TRBV10-3 | - | TGTGCCATCAGAGGGACTAGCAAAGACGAGACCCAGTACTTC | CAIRGTSKDETQYF
TRBJ2-3 | TRBD1 | TRBV29-1 | - | TGCAGCGGCCGCAACAGGGGGCGCGGCACAGATACGCAGTATTTT | CSGRNRGRGTDTQYF
TRBJ1-4 | TRBD1 | TRBV7-8 | - | TGTGCCAGCAGCTTGGTCGGACAGGGGGCAAAACTGTTTTTT | CASSLVGQGAKLFF
TRBJ1-3 | - | TRBV12-5 | few | TGTGCTAGTGGTTTGGTCGCAGGGACTGGAAACACCATATATTTT | CASGLVAGTGNTIYF